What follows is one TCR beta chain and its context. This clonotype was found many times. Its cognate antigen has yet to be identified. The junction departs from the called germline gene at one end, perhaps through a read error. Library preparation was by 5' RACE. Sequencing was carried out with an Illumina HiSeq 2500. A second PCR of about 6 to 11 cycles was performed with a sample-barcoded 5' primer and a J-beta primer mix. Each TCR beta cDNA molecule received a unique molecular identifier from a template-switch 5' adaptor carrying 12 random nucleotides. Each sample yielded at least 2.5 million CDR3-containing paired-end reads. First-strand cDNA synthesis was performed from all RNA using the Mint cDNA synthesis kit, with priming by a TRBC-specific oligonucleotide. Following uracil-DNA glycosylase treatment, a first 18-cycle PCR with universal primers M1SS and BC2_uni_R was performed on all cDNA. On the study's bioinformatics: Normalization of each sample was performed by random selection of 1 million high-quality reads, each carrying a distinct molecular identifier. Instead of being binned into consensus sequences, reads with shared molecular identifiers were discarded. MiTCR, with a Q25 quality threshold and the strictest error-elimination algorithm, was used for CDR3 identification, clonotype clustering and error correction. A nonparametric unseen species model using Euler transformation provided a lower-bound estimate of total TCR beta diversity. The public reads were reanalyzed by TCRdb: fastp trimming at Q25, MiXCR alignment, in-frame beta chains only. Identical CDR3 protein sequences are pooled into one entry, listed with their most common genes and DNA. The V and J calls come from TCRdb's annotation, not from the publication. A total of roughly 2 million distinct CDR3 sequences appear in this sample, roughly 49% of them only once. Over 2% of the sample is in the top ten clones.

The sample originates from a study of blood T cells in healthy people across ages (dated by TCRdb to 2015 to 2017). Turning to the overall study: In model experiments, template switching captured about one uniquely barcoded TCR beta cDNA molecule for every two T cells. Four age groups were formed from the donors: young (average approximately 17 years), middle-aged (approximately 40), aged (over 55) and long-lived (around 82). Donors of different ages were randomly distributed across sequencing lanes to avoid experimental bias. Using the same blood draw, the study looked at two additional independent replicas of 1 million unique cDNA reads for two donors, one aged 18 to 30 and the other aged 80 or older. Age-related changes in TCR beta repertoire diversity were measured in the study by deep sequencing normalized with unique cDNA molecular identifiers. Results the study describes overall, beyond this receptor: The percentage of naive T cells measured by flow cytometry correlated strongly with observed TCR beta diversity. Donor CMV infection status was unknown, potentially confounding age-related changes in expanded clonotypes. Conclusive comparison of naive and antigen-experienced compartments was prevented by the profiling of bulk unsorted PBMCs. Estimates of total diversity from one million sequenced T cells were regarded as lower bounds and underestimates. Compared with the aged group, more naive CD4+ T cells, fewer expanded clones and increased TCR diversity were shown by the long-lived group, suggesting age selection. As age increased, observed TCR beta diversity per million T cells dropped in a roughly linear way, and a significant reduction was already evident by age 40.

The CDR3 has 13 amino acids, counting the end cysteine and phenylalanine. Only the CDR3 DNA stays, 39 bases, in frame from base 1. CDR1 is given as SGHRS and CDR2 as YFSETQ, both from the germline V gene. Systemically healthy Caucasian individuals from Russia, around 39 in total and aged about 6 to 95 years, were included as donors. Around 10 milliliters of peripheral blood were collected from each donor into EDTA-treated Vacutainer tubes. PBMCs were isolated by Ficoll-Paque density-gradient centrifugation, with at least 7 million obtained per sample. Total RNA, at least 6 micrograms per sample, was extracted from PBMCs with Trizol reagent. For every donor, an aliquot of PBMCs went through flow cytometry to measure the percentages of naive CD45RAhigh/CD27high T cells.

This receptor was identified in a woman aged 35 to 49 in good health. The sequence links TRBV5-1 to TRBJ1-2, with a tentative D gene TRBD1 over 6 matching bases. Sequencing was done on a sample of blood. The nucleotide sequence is TGTGCCAGCAGCCGCGACAGGAGTTATGGCTACACCTTC. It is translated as CASSRDRSYGYTF.